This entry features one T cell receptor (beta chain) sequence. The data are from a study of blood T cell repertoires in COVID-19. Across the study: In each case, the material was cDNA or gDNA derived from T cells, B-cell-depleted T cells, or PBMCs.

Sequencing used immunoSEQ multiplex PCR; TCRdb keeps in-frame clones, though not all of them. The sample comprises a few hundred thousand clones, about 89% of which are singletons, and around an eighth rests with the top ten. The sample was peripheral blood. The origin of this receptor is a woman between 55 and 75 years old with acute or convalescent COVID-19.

For the CDR3, the DNA is TGTGCCAGCAGCTTACCGCGGACTAGCGGGATATACGAGCAGTACTTC. This translates into CASSLPRTSGIYEQYF. V usage is TRBV7-9 and J usage is TRBJ2-7; 12 bases align to TRBD2. V shed 2 bases, J shed 4 bases, and the junction held 6 bases outside the gene matches. CDR3 size: 16 residues. Germline V lookup: CDR1 SEHNR, CDR2 FQNEAQ (reference sequence).